This T cell receptor (beta chain) was captured by sequencing in a study of T-cell reconstitution after alpha-beta-depleted transplantation in children. Unique molecular identifiers were incorporated when the TCRbeta library was constructed. Via MiXCR, TCRdb re-called the PCR reads, giving one row per CDR3 protein. The profile shows about 250,000 distinct CDR3 sequences, roughly a quarter of them singletons. Here the sequenced sample was PBMCs, mostly from graft donor cells, taken 360 days after TCRalphabeta/CD19-depleted stem cell transplant. This TCR came from a female patient aged 2 to 10 who had a stem cell transplant for congenital amegakaryocytic thrombocytopenia, so the T cells may come from the graft donor.

The chain's CDR3 is CASSTTGSPRGQYF. CDR3 bases: TGCGCCAGCAGCACGACAGGGTCACCACGGGGGCAGTACTTC. The chain is built from TRBV4-1 and TRBJ2-7; TRBD1 agrees at 7 bases. J was trimmed by 9 bases and V by 5 bases; bases with no gene match: 13. This CDR3 comprises 14 residues. CDR1 MGHRA and CDR2 YSYEKL come from the germline V gene.